These 27 T cell receptor beta chains were all obtained from the same sample, sequenced in a study of neoadjuvant anti-PD-1 for oral cavity cancer. Assay used: immunoSEQ multiplex PCR; TCRdb lists only in-frame clones, some missing. The profile covers approximately 15,000 clones, with 60% to 70% appearing a single time and 2% to 3% taken by the ten largest. The sequencing here drew on PBMCs, taken before nivolumab (anti-PD-1) treatment. The origin of the receptors is a person aged 35-80 years with oral cavity squamous cell carcinoma.

J is TRBJ2-2 and V is TRBV7-2; TRBD1 is a possible D gene (6 bases). The V end was cut by 7 bases, the J end by 1 base, with 13 bases between. Germline V CDR1 and CDR2: SGHTA, FQGNSA. This CDR3 is built from 15 residues. CDR3 region: CASMKPGQNTGELFF. The CDR3 coding sequence is TGTGCCAGCATGAAGCCGGGACAGAACACCGGGGAGCTGTTTTTT.

The rearrangement uses TRBV7-6 and TRBJ2-7; D is possibly TRBD2 (5 bases). The CDR3 is 19 residues long. Between the trimmed V and J ends, which lost 1 base and 0 bases, there was a span of 22 bases. Germline-derived CDR1 and CDR2 are SGHVS and FNYEAQ. The CDR3 DNA reads TGTGCCAGCAGCTTAGGAGGAGGATGGGGTCCGACAAGCTCCTACGAGCAGTACTTC. Translating gives CASSLGGGWGPTSSYEQYF.

The rearrangement joins TRBV28 to TRBJ2-2; 13 nucleotides match TRBD2. J lost 7 bases, V lost 2 bases, and 7 bases had no gene match. This CDR3 has 17 amino acids. Germline V gene lookup returns CDR1 MDHEN and CDR2 SYDVKM. CDR3 sequence: CASSLGTSGIEGGELFF. CDR3 nucleotide sequence: TGTGCCAGCAGTTTAGGGACTAGCGGGATTGAAGGCGGGGAGCTGTTTTTT.

This clone was detected a few times. The chain links TRBV18 to TRBJ1-5, with D possibly matching TRBD1 (6 bases). Germline V gene data show CDR1 as KGHSH and CDR2 as LQKENI. This CDR3 is built from 15 residues. The V gene lost 2 bases and the J gene lost 6 bases, with 14 bases spanning the gap. CDR3 sequence: CASSPTKGGSQPQHF. The CDR3 DNA reads as TGTGCCAGCTCACCAACCAAGGGGGGTTCTCAGCCCCAGCATTTT.

This clone was detected a few times. The rearrangement joins TRBV5-6 to TRBJ1-5; TRBD1 is a possible D gene (5 bases). Germline V lookup: CDR1 SGHDT, CDR2 YYEEEE. CDR3 length equals 17 residues. The V end lost 3 bases, the J end lost 4 bases, and 20 bases lay between the germline ends. CDR3 residues: CASSSLREGRVNQPQHF. DNA of the CDR3: TGTGCCAGCAGCTCCCTTAGGGAGGGCAGGGTTAATCAGCCCCAGCATTTT.

This clone was recorded a few times. The chain combines TRBV13 with TRBJ2-2; D is unclear. Between the trimmed V and J ends, which lost 5 bases and 2 bases, there was a span of 6 bases. This CDR3 spans 13 amino acids. Per the germline V gene, CDR1 is PRHDT and CDR2 is FYEKMQ (reference sequence). CDR3 sequence (DNA): TGTGCCAGCAGCGTAACAAACACCGGGGAGCTGTTTTTT. Protein sequence: CASSVTNTGELFF.

CDR3 sequence: CASSEDGGETQYF. In nucleotides, the CDR3 is TGCGCCAGCAGCGAGGACGGGGGGGAGACCCAGTACTTC. The chain carries TRBV5-1 and TRBJ2-5, with 7 bases aligning to TRBD2. CDR1 is SGHRS and CDR2 is YFSETQ in the germline V gene. With V trimmed by 4 bases and J by 5 bases, 5 bases remained unmatched. The CDR3 covers 13 residues. The whole variable domain, filled in from reference TRBV5-1 and TRBJ2-5, reads KAGVTQTPRYLIKTRGQQVTLSCSPISGHRSVSWYQQTPGQGLQFLFEYFSETQRNKGNFPGRFSGRQFSNSRSEMNVSTLELGDSALYLCASSEDGGETQYFGPGTRLLVL.

There are a few counts of this clone. This sequence joins TRBV6-1 and TRBJ1-2; possibly TRBD1 for D (5 bases). V lost 2 bases and J 3 bases, leaving 7 bases between the germline ends. This CDR3 region has 13 residues. Germline-derived CDR1 and CDR2 are MNHNS and SASEGT. The CDR3 bases are TGTGCCAGCAGTGAACAGGGCGACTATGGCTACACCTTC. Amino acid sequence: CASSEQGDYGYTF.

The chain has TRBV6-4 and TRBJ1-6; no definite D call. CDR1 is MRHNA, CDR2 SNTAGT, per germline. V lost 0 bases, J lost 13 bases, and 10 bases lay in between. The CDR3 covers 13 residues. This chain's CDR3 is CASSDSRVGPLHF. CDR3 nucleotide sequence: TGTGCCAGCAGTGACTCGAGGGTAGGGCCCCTCCACTTT.

The chain uses TRBV5-8 and TRBJ1-2; D remains ambiguous. Germline CDR1 and CDR2: SGHTS and YDEGEE. Trimming cost V 2 bases and J 7 bases, with 15 bases left between them. CDR3 length equals 14 residues. The CDR3 DNA sequence: TGTGCCAGCAGCTTAGGGCAGGTAGAGAGTGGCTACACCTTC. It yields the protein CASSLGQVESGYTF.

The CDR3 DNA is TGTGCCAGTAGTCCCACAGGTCCCGGGAGAGAAGCTTTCTTT. Its translation: CASSPTGPGREAFF. This chain uses TRBV19 with TRBJ1-1; TRBD1 is a possible D gene (5 bases). V was trimmed by 5 bases and J by 8 bases, leaving 18 bases between them. The CDR3 is made up of 14 amino acids. Germline lookup yields CDR1 LNHDA and CDR2 SQIVND (reference sequence).

The rearrangement uses TRBV6-1 and TRBJ1-4; 9 bases align to TRBD1. Per germline, CDR1 MNHNS and CDR2 SASEGT. The CDR3 consists of 14 residues. The junction had 9 bases not matched to a gene; V was cut back by 8 bases and J by 8 bases. The CDR3 is CASGNRGQGEKLFF. The DNA of the CDR3 is TGTGCCAGCGGAAACAGGGGGCAGGGGGAAAAACTGTTTTTT.

The table lists this clone with a few counts. Mismatch with germline at one junction end may stem from a read error. CDR3 amino acids: CASSLAGGGELFF. CDR3 sequence (DNA): TGTGCCAGCAGCCTAGCGGGCGGCGGGGAGCTGTTTTTT. The chain couples TRBV7-6 to TRBJ2-2; 8 positions agree with TRBD2. The CDR3 contains 13 residues. The germline V gene encodes CDR1 SGHVS and CDR2 FNYEAQ.

This sequence joins TRBV29-1 and TRBJ2-1; 7 positions match TRBD2. With V trimmed by 3 bases and J by 0 bases, 2 bases remained unmatched. This CDR3 is built from 14 residues. Germline V gene data show CDR1 as SQVTM and CDR2 as ANQGSEA. CDR3 sequence: CSVDSGGSYNEQFF. For the CDR3, the DNA is TGCAGCGTTGATTCGGGGGGCTCCTACAATGAGCAGTTCTTC.

The rearrangement joins TRBV19 to TRBJ1-5, with 7 positions matching TRBD1. Germline-derived CDR1 and CDR2 are LNHDA and SQIVND (reference sequence). The CDR3 covers 16 residues. The V gene end was trimmed by 8 bases and the J gene end by 4 bases; junction bases not matched to a gene: 14. The CDR3 coding sequence is TGTGCCAGTTGTAGGACATCAGGGGGGCGAAATCAGCCCCAGCATTTT. Amino acids: CASCRTSGGRNQPQHF.

This sequence joins TRBV2 and TRBJ2-2, with TRBD1 matching over 9 bases. CDR3 length: 18 amino acids. J lost 1 base, V lost 6 bases, and 12 bases had no gene match. Germline CDR1 SNHLY, CDR2 FYNNEI. CDR3 loop: CASSMTPGTGWNTGELFF. The CDR3 DNA is TGTGCCAGCAGCATGACCCCCGGGACAGGGTGGAACACCGGGGAGCTGTTTTTT.

The chain is built from TRBV5-1 and TRBJ2-3, with 7 nucleotides matching TRBD1. The germline V gene has CDR1 SGHRS and CDR2 YFSETQ. V was clipped by 5 bases and J by 0 bases; unmatched bases: 12. The CDR3 spans 17 residues. The CDR3 DNA reads TGCGCCAGCAGTACGGGACAGAAAACCTATAGCACAGATACGCAGTATTTT. It is translated as CASSTGQKTYSTDTQYF. Looking up the rest from reference TRBV5-1 and TRBJ2-3 gives the full variable domain: KAGVTQTPRYLIKTRGQQVTLSCSPISGHRSVSWYQQTPGQGLQFLFEYFSETQRNKGNFPGRFSGRQFSNSRSEMNVSTLELGDSALYLCASSTGQKTYSTDTQYFGPGTRLTVL.

The chain joins TRBV30 to TRBJ1-1; tentative D call: TRBD1 (5 bases). The V gene's germline CDR1 is GTSNPN and CDR2 SVGIG (reference sequence). The CDR3 is 12 amino acids. V lost 1 base to trimming and J lost 10 bases, with 13 bases between them. CDR3 nucleotides: TGTGCCTGGAGTGGAAGGGGAACTCTAGCTTTCTTT. As protein: CAWSGRGTLAFF. Full variable domain (outside the CDR3, taken from reference TRBV30 and TRBJ1-1): SQTIHQWPATLVQPVGSPLSLECTVEGTSNPNLYWYRQAAGRGLQLLFYSVGIGQISSEVPQNLSASRPQDRQFILSSKKLLLSDSGFYLCAWSGRGTLAFFGQGTRLTVV.

V gene TRBV2 combines with J gene TRBJ2-2, with a weak D call TRBD2 (6 bases). This CDR3 is built from 14 residues. Germline V gene data show CDR1 as SNHLY and CDR2 as FYNNEI. V gave up 8 bases and J gave up 3 bases, with 13 bases separating them. Written as DNA, the CDR3 is TGTGCCAGCCGGCGGGGACGGGACACCGGGGAGCTGTTTTTT. It translates to CASRRGRDTGELFF.

This clone was detected a few times. The chain is built from TRBV7-8 and TRBJ1-5; D unresolved. The CDR3 has 13 amino acids. V gave up 1 base and J gave up 7 bases, with 8 bases separating them. CDR1 and CDR2 (germline): SGHVS, FQNEAQ. In nucleotides, the CDR3 is TGTGCCAGCAGCTTAGAACGGAAACAGCCCCAGCATTTT. Its translation: CASSLERKQPQHF.

The chain couples TRBV19 to TRBJ2-3, with TRBD2 identical over 11 bases. This CDR3 is built from 14 residues. V shed 6 bases and J 7 bases; nucleotides not matched to a gene: 6. CDR1 LNHDA and CDR2 SQIVND come from the germline V gene (reference sequence). Written as DNA, the CDR3 is TGTGCCAGTAGCCTAGCGGGGGGCTCCAATACGCAGTATTTT. The encoded protein is CASSLAGGSNTQYF.

The gene calls are TRBV27 and TRBJ1-6; possibly TRBD1 for D (5 bases). CDR1 MNHEY and CDR2 SMNVEV come from the germline V gene (reference sequence). The CDR3 extends over 14 amino acids. Trimming took 2 bases from V and 10 from J, leaving 12 bases between them. CDR3 protein: CASSLEGRRSPLHF. CDR3 coding DNA: TGTGCCAGCAGTTTAGAGGGGCGAAGGTCACCCCTCCACTTT.

J is TRBJ1-2 and V is TRBV15, with 10 nucleotides matching TRBD1. CDR3 length: 15 residues. Unmatched junction bases numbered 3, after V lost 0 bases and J lost 5 bases. From germline, CDR1 is LNHNV and CDR2 YYDKDF (reference sequence). This CDR3 reads CATSREGTGDYGYTF. The CDR3 DNA sequence: TGTGCCACCAGCAGAGAGGGGACAGGGGATTATGGCTACACCTTC.

The gene calls are TRBV7-6 and TRBJ1-1, with D possibly being TRBD1 (6 bases). V lost 5 bases, J lost 5 bases, and 18 bases lay in between. CDR1 and CDR2 (germline): SGHVS, FNYEAQ. There are 15 residues in the CDR3. CDR3 protein: CASSLFGGRGTEAFF. CDR3 nucleotides: TGTGCCAGCAGCCTATTTGGGGGCAGAGGGACTGAAGCTTTCTTT.

The rearrangement joins TRBV27 to TRBJ2-7; 10 positions agree with TRBD1. From germline, CDR1 is MNHEY and CDR2 SMNVEV (reference sequence). Germline trimming cut 3 bases from V and 3 bases from J; bases unmatched to any gene: 2. The CDR3 length is 14 residues. CDR3 protein: CASSLRDRGYEQYF. The CDR3 bases are TGTGCCAGCAGTTTGAGGGACAGGGGCTACGAGCAGTACTTC.

The V and J genes are TRBV11-2 and TRBJ2-1; TRBD1 is a possible D gene (5 bases). CDR3 size: 15 residues. The V and J ends lost 2 bases and 7 bases respectively, with 15 bases between them. Germline V gene data show CDR1 as SGHAT and CDR2 as FQNNGV. The CDR3 spells CASSLRTRKVNEQFF. CDR3 nucleotide sequence: TGTGCCAGCAGCTTACGGACACGAAAAGTAAATGAGCAGTTCTTC.

V and J are TRBV19 and TRBJ2-7; D is undetermined. The CDR3 is 12 amino acids. The V and J ends lost 4 bases and 4 bases respectively, with 8 bases between them. From germline, CDR1 is LNHDA and CDR2 SQIVND (reference sequence). The CDR3, as DNA: TGTGCCAGTAGTAATTGGCGTTACGAGCAGTACTTC. It specifies CASSNWRYEQYF.